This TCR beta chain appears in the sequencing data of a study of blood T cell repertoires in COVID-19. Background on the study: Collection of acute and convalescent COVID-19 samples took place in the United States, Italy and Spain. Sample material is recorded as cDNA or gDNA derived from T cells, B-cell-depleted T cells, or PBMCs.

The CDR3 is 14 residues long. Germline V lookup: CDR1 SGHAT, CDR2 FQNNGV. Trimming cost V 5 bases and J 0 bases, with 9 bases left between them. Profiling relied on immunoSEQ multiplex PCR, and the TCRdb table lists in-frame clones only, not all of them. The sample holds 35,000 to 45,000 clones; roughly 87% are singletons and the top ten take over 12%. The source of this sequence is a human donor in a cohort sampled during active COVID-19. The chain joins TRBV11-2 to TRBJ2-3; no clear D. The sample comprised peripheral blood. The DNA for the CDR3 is TGTGCCAGCAGCAAAACAACGAGCACAGATACGCAGTATTTT. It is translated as CASSKTTSTDTQYF. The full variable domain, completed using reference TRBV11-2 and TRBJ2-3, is EAGVAQSPRYKIIEKRQSVAFWCNPISGHATLYWYQQILGQGPKLLIQFQNNGVVDDSQLPKDRFSAERLKGVDSTLKIQPAKLEDSAVYLCASSKTTSTDTQYFGPGTRLTVL.